This T cell receptor (beta chain) was sequenced in a study of T cell repertoires in ileal Crohn's disease. Study as a whole: 30% to 40% were active smokers at surgery; median disease duration was around 7.9 years. Study-wide results and limits: All patients with clonality above 26.8% had endoscopic recurrence. Compared with non-smokers, active smokers at surgery showed more clonal expansions.

In regard to this clone: The antigen remains unidentified.

Clones were sequenced by immunoSEQ multiplex PCR, and TCRdb holds only the in-frame ones, with some missing. This table holds around 15,000 clones, 60% found once. Input material: ileal tissue. The source of this sequence is an adult with Crohn's disease.

Here the CDR3 DNA reads TGCAGCGTCGGGACTAGCGGGAGTCTTGAGACCCAGTACTTC. The encoded protein is CSVGTSGSLETQYF. J is TRBJ2-5 and V is TRBV29-1, with TRBD2 identical over 14 bases. Germline V gene lookup returns CDR1 SQVTM and CDR2 ANQGSEA. The CDR3 length is 14 residues. The V gene end was trimmed by 6 bases and the J gene end by 5 bases; junction bases not matched to a gene: 5.